A selection of T cell receptor beta chains follows, all from one sample in a study of shared clonotypes between healthy human individuals. The data were produced by immunoSEQ multiplex PCR, yet TCRdb's version contains in-frame clones alone and is incomplete. Of about 2 million clones in the sample, approximately 95% were seen once. The sample consisted of naive CD8+ T cells sorted from blood. All receptors come from a man younger than 30 in good health. Each CDR3 is given without its conserved first and last residue. The D gene is left open where the match is weak. Size is omitted from some rows. Given values are once, few, many or a class for expanded clones.

j_call,d_call,clone_size,v_call,cdr3_aa
TRBJ2-1,-,-,TRBV10-2,ASGRRLGGDNEQF
TRBJ1-1,-,-,TRBV7-9,ASSLVDGFETF
TRBJ1-2,-,-,TRBV28,ASSPPGEGYYGYT
TRBJ2-7,-,-,TRBV11-1,ASSLATGTYYEQY
TRBJ2-1,-,-,TRBV10-2,ASSPGGGHEQF
TRBJ2-5,-,-,TRBV5-8,ASSAPWDGKETQY
TRBJ1-5,TRBD1,once,TRBV27,ASSSGQGNQPQH
TRBJ1-1,-,-,TRBV19,ASSIVGGGVTEAF
TRBJ2-7,-,-,TRBV5-1,ASSLVSSYEQY
TRBJ2-7,-,-,TRBV4-1,ASSQETEGVTYEQY
TRBJ2-7,-,-,TRBV27,ASSSTYEQY
TRBJ1-6,-,-,TRBV27,ASSLQNSYNSPLH
TRBJ2-7,-,-,TRBV23-1,ASSQSAGASPYEQY
TRBJ1-1,-,-,TRBV7-8,ASSSRTGGSEAF
TRBJ2-7,-,-,TRBV5-4,ASSLETNYEQY